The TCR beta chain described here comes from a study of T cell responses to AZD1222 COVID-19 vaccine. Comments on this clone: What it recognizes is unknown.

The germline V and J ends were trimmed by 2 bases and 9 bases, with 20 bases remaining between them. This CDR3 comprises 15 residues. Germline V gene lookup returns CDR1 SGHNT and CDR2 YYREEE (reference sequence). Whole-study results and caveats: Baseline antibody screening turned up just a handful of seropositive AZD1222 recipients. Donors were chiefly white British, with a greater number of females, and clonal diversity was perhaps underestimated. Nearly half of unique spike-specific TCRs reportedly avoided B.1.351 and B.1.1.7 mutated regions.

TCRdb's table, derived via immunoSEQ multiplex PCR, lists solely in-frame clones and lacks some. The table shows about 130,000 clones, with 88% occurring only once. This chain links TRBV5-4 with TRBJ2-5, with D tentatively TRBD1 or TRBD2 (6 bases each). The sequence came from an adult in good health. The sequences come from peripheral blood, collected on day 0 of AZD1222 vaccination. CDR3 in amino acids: CASSLPGATPGAQYF. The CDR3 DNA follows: TGTGCCAGCAGCTTACCGGGAGCCACCCCAGGGGCCCAGTACTTC.